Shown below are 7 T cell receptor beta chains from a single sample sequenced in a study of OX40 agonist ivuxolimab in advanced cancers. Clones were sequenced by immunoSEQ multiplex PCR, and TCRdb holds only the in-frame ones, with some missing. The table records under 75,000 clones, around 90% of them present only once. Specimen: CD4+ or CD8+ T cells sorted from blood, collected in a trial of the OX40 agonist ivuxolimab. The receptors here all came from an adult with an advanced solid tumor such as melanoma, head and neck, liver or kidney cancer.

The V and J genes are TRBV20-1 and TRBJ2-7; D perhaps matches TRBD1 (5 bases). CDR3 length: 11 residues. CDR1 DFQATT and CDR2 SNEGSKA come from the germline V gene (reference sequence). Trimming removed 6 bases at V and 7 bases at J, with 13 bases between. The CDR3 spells CSAPQGVEQYF. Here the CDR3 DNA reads TGCAGTGCCCCTCAGGGTGTTGAGCAGTACTTC.

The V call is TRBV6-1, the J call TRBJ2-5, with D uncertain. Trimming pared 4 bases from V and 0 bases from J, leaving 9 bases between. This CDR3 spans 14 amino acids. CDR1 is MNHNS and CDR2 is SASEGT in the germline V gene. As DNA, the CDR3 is TGTGCCAGCAGTGCGGTTTATCACCAAGAGACCCAGTACTTC. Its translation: CASSAVYHQETQYF.

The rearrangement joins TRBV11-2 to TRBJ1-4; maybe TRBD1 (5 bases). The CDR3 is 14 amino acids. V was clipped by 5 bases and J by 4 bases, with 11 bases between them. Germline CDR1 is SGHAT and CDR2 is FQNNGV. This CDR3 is CASSADRVNEKLFF. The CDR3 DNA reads TGTGCCAGCAGCGCAGACAGAGTTAATGAAAAACTGTTTTTT.

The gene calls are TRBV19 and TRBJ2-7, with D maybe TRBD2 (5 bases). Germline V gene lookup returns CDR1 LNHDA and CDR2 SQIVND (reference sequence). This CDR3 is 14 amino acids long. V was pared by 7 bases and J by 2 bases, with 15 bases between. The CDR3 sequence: CASKVGEFAYEQYF. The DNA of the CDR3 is TGTGCCAGTAAGGTTGGGGAGTTTGCCTACGAGCAGTACTTC.

CDR3 region: CASREGQGRDEQYF. DNA for the CDR3: TGTGCCAGTAGGGAGGGACAAGGCAGGGACGAGCAGTACTTC. The chain couples TRBV19 to TRBJ2-7; TRBD1 or TRBD2 may be the D gene (6 bases each). Germline V gene lookup returns CDR1 LNHDA and CDR2 SQIVND (reference sequence). The CDR3 has 14 residues. The V end lost 6 bases, the J end lost 5 bases, and 17 bases lay between the germline ends.

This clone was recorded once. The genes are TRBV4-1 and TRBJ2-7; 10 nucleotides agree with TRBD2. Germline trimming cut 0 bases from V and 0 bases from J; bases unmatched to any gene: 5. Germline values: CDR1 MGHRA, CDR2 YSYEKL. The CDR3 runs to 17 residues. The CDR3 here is CASSQDPTSGPSYEQYF. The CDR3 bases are TGCGCCAGCAGCCAAGATCCGACTAGCGGGCCCTCCTACGAGCAGTACTTC.

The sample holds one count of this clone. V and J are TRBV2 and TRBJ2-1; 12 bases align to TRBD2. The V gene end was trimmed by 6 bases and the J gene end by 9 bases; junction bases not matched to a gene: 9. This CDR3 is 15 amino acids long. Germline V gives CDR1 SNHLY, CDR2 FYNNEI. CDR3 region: CASRAGTSGLFEQFF. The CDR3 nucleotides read TGTGCCAGCAGAGCCGGGACTAGCGGGTTGTTTGAGCAGTTCTTC. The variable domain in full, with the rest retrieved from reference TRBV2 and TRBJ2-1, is EPEVTQTPSHQVTQMGQEVILRCVPISNHLYFYWYRQILGQKVEFLVSFYNNEISEKSEIFDDQFSVERPDGSNFTLKIRSTKLEDSAMYFCASRAGTSGLFEQFFGPGTRLTVL.